This T cell receptor (beta chain) was found in a study of Graves' ophthalmopathy and Graves' hyperthyroidism. In this cohort, patients with other autoimmune diseases, uncontrolled infections, pregnancy or lactation were excluded. The study amplified TCR beta CDR3 regions using RNA transcripts. An opening RT-PCR round employed HTBI primers and preceded a second-round multiplex PCR. TCRdb re-derived calls from the multiplex PCR reads in MiXCR, one entry per CDR3 protein. The data contain some 390,000 distinct CDR3 sequences, 15% to 20% of them singletons. This clonotype was counted many times. The antigen is not known. Germline V lookup: CDR1 SGHTA, CDR2 FQGNSA. The CDR3 loop spans 15 amino acids. The germline V and J ends were trimmed by 1 base and 0 bases, with 10 bases remaining between them. Study-wide results and limits: The model predicted progression of ophthalmopathy with a sensitivity of about 70%, and its specificity was about 73%.

The receptor's source is a woman younger than 30 with Graves' ophthalmopathy. Sequencing was performed on peripheral blood. V and J are TRBV7-2 and TRBJ2-7; unclear D gene. This chain's CDR3 is CASSLGHSGSYEQYF. CDR3 DNA sequence: TGTGCCAGCAGCTTAGGGCACAGTGGCTCCTACGAGCAGTACTTC.